This T cell receptor beta chain was documented in a study of CD8+ T cells in alopecia areata. Treatment in this sample: oral pan-JAK inhibitor, 5-10 mg twice daily. RNA extraction was followed by reverse transcription into cDNA, which acted as the sequencing template. Method: immunoSEQ multiplex PCR; TCRdb's copy keeps in-frame clones and lacks some. The data show 60,000 to 90,000 clones, roughly 70% seen once. Study-level findings and limits: Tissue-resident alphabeta T cells belonging to normal skin likewise get sequenced within scalp specimens. Among the 100 top clones, expanded CD8+ clones, like scalp clonality, were significantly decreased by tofacitinib.

Only a few counts were recorded for this clone. Antigen unknown. Germline trimming cut 0 bases from V and 0 bases from J; bases unmatched to any gene: 10. Germline CDR1 reads GTSNPN; CDR2 reads SVGIG (reference sequence). The CDR3 spans 18 residues. Sequenced material: CD8+ T cells sorted from blood, taken at week 24, from a patient treated with tofacitinib. This TCR came from a human donor with alopecia areata. V gene TRBV30 combines with J gene TRBJ2-1, with 8 bases fitting TRBD2. CDR3 loop: CAWSVQASGPISYNEQFF. As DNA, the CDR3 is TGTGCCTGGAGTGTACAAGCTAGCGGGCCGATCTCCTACAATGAGCAGTTCTTC. The variable domain in full, completed from reference TRBV30 and TRBJ2-1, reads SQTIHQWPATLVQPVGSPLSLECTVEGTSNPNLYWYRQAAGRGLQLLFYSVGIGQISSEVPQNLSASRPQDRQFILSSKKLLLSDSGFYLCAWSVQASGPISYNEQFFGPGTRLTVL.